Reported below is one T cell receptor beta chain. The sample belongs to a study of blood T cell repertoires in COVID-19. At the level of the study: Acute and convalescent COVID-19 specimens originated in the United States, Italy and Spain. Sources were T cells, B-cell-depleted T cells, or PBMCs; the material itself was cDNA or gDNA.

Original analysis: Counts of nucleated cells, estimated from reference gene primer amplification, were obtained. Profiling relied on immunoSEQ multiplex PCR, and the TCRdb table lists in-frame clones only, not all of them. The V and J calls and clone size are taken from that table; D and trimming were inferred from the DNA. Of around 220,000 clones listed, around 80% are singletons. It was during active infection that Seattle patients were enrolled and then longitudinally followed. The source material was peripheral blood. This TCR was sampled from a woman aged 80 or older with COVID-19, enrolled during active disease.

In DNA, the CDR3 is TGTGCCAGTAACGTCGGGACAGTCAACACCGGGGAGCTGTTTTTT. It is translated as CASNVGTVNTGELFF. J is TRBJ2-2 and V is TRBV19, with 7 bases fitting TRBD1. Trimming removed 7 bases from V and 2 bases from J; junction bases left unmatched: 7. Germline CDR1 reads LNHDA; CDR2 reads SQIVND (reference sequence). The CDR3 loop spans 15 amino acids.